This passage covers 30 T cell receptor beta chains from one sample sequenced in a study of shared clonotypes between healthy human individuals (dated by TCRdb to the early 2020s). For the CD8 naive samples, CD45RO-negative cells were positively selected for CCR7, yielding a CD45RA+CCR7+ population from which TemRA cells were excluded. The library came from the immunoSEQ multiplex PCR assay. As stored in TCRdb, this immuneACCESS dataset retains in-frame rearrangements with V and J assigned. A fraction of the clones does not appear; measured against another copy, unresolved V genes explain less than half of the discrepancy, and the remainder lacks a known reason. Across this sample there are some 2,100,000 clones, with about 92% seen only once. The ten largest clonotypes hold roughly 1.8% of the sample. The sample was naive CD8+ T cells from PBMCs. The sample's cell subset or site, from its label and the paper: CD45RA+CCR7+. Every receptor here comes from a man younger than 30 in good health. Some clones in this sample may be carry-over from other donors' samples.

The chain joins TRBV27 to TRBJ1-5; weak D call: TRBD1 (6 bases). Germline V gives CDR1 MNHEY, CDR2 SMNVEV (reference sequence). CDR3 size: 15 residues. With 6 bases removed from V and 0 bases from J, the gap between germline ends came to 12 bases. The CDR3 region is CASRPGTSSNQPQHF. As DNA, the CDR3 is TGTGCCAGCAGGCCCGGGACATCTAGCAATCAGCCCCAGCATTTT.

This chain connects TRBV7-9 to TRBJ2-1; 8 nucleotides line up with TRBD2. Germline loops: CDR1 SEHNR, CDR2 FQNEAQ (reference sequence). The J segment lost 3 bases and the V segment lost 4 bases, leaving 11 bases of the junction unmatched. This CDR3 has 17 residues. CDR3 sequence: CASSSRAGREIYNEQFF. The CDR3 DNA follows: TGTGCCAGCAGCTCCCGGGCCGGGAGGGAAATCTACAATGAGCAGTTCTTC. Based on the CDR3 plus reference TRBV7-9 and TRBJ2-1, the full variable domain is DTGVSQNPRHKITKRGQNVTFRCDPISEHNRLYWYRQTLGQGPEFLTYFQNEAQLEKSRLLSDRFSAERPKGSFSTLEIQRTEQGDSAMYLCASSSRAGREIYNEQFFGPGTRLTVL.

The chain links TRBV28 to TRBJ1-4; TRBD1 is a possible D gene (6 bases). This CDR3 spans 14 amino acids. Trimming left V 5 bases short and J 1 base short, with 8 bases between. Germline lookup yields CDR1 MDHEN and CDR2 SYDVKM. DNA of the CDR3: TGTGCCAGCAGTCGGGACATAACTAATGAAAAACTGTTTTTT. This codes for CASSRDITNEKLFF.

This rearrangement joins TRBV7-6 to TRBJ2-7, with TRBD1 identical over 10 bases. The length of the CDR3 is 14 residues. The V gene's germline CDR1 is SGHVS and CDR2 FNYEAQ. V shed 6 bases, J shed 0 bases, and the junction held 2 bases outside the gene matches. The CDR3 DNA sequence: TGTGCCAGCAGTGGGACAGGGGTCTCCTACGAGCAGTACTTC. It is translated as CASSGTGVSYEQYF.

The J gene is TRBJ2-7, the V gene TRBV7-9, with 10 bases aligning to TRBD2. Per germline, CDR1 SEHNR and CDR2 FQNEAQ (reference sequence). The CDR3 extends over 15 amino acids. The V gene end was trimmed by 4 bases and the J gene end by 2 bases; junction bases not matched to a gene: 5. This CDR3 reads CASSSWTSGTYEQYF. CDR3 coding DNA: TGTGCCAGCAGCTCTTGGACTAGCGGCACCTACGAGCAGTACTTC.

The rearrangement links TRBV9 to TRBJ2-7, with TRBD2 matching over 10 bases. This CDR3 has 18 residues. Trimming cost V 0 bases and J 2 bases; bases outside gene matches: 11. Germline CDR1 reads SGDLS; CDR2 reads YYNGEE. CDR3 sequence reads: CASSVAGGGSGRAYEQYF. The CDR3, as DNA: TGTGCCAGCAGCGTAGCTGGGGGAGGCAGCGGGAGGGCCTACGAGCAGTACTTC.

The chain combines TRBV27 with TRBJ1-1; 7 positions agree with TRBD1. The CDR3 sequence is 14 residues long. Germline V gene lookup returns CDR1 MNHEY and CDR2 SMNVEV (reference sequence). The V gene end was trimmed by 4 bases and the J gene end by 7 bases; junction bases not matched to a gene: 9. CDR3 amino acids: CASSYSGTAIEAFF. CDR3 DNA sequence: TGTGCCAGCAGTTACTCCGGGACAGCAATTGAAGCTTTCTTT.

The rearrangement links TRBV7-9 to TRBJ1-1; D unclear. V shed 0 bases and J shed 1 base, with 12 bases lying between them. Germline V gene lookup returns CDR1 SEHNR and CDR2 FQNEAQ (reference sequence). The CDR3 loop spans 16 amino acids. CDR3 nucleotide sequence: TGTGCCAGCAGCTTAGCGTCCGGACTAGGGAACACTGAAGCTTTCTTT. It yields the protein CASSLASGLGNTEAFF.

On this clone: Other DNA variants within this sample encode the same CDR3. V and J are TRBV7-8 and TRBJ2-1; 8 bases map to TRBD2. The length of the CDR3 is 17 residues. Per germline, CDR1 SGHVS and CDR2 FQNEAQ. V shed 0 bases and J 0 bases; nucleotides not matched to a gene: 4. The CDR3 region is CASSLAVSGSSYNEQFF. CDR3 DNA sequence: TGTGCCAGCAGCTTAGCCGTAAGCGGGAGCTCCTACAATGAGCAGTTCTTC.

The chain recombines TRBV9 with TRBJ1-5; D is uncertain. From germline, CDR1 is SGDLS and CDR2 YYNGEE. The CDR3 is made up of 15 amino acids. Deletions cut 1 base from V and 0 bases from J, with 8 bases between. The CDR3 reads CASSVNGVSNQPQHF. For the CDR3, the DNA is TGTGCCAGCAGCGTAAACGGGGTTAGCAATCAGCCCCAGCATTTT.

This chain links TRBV11-2 with TRBJ1-2; possible D gene TRBD1, 5 bases. The germline CDR1 and CDR2 sequences are SGHAT and FQNNGV. This CDR3 contains 15 residues. The ends were cut back, 1 base at V and 8 bases at J, with 17 bases in the middle. CDR3 amino acids: CASSLALGGVSGYTF. CDR3 DNA sequence: TGTGCCAGCAGCTTAGCTTTGGGGGGAGTTTCAGGCTACACCTTC. The whole variable domain, remainder taken from reference TRBV11-2 and TRBJ1-2, is EAGVAQSPRYKIIEKRQSVAFWCNPISGHATLYWYQQILGQGPKLLIQFQNNGVVDDSQLPKDRFSAERLKGVDSTLKIQPAKLEDSAVYLCASSLALGGVSGYTFGSGTRLTVV.

The chain uses TRBV27 and TRBJ1-3; the D gene is possibly TRBD1 (5 bases). The length of the CDR3 is 18 residues. The V gene lost 6 bases and the J gene lost 0 bases, with 21 bases spanning the gap. Germline V gene sequence: CDR1 MNHEY, CDR2 SMNVEV (reference sequence). In nucleotides, the CDR3 is TGTGCCAGCAGCCCCTTTCCCGGGACTCAAGACTCTGGAAACACCATATATTTT. Its protein is CASSPFPGTQDSGNTIYF.

The chain uses TRBV5-5 and TRBJ2-3; D perhaps matches TRBD2 (5 bases). V was trimmed by 0 bases and J by 4 bases, leaving 15 bases between them. The CDR3 loop spans 16 amino acids. CDR1 and CDR2 (germline): SGHKS, YYEKEE (reference sequence). CDR3 DNA sequence: TGTGCCAGCAGCTTGGCGATTGTCCTAGCAGCAGATACGCAGTATTTT. Translating gives CASSLAIVLAADTQYF.

The V and J genes are TRBV5-6 and TRBJ1-5, with D hard to call. Germline V gene data show CDR1 as SGHDT and CDR2 as YYEEEE. V was shortened by 0 bases and J by 8 bases, with 6 bases between the two germline ends. This CDR3 spans 12 amino acids. This chain's CDR3 is CASSLGTEPQHF. The CDR3 region has the DNA TGTGCCAGCAGCTTGGGGACGGAGCCCCAGCATTTT.

The chain joins TRBV7-9 to TRBJ2-5, with unresolved D. In germline, CDR1 is SEHNR, CDR2 FQNEAQ (reference sequence). The V end was cut by 5 bases, the J end by 2 bases, with 12 bases between. The CDR3 is 14 residues long. CDR3 in amino acids: CASSQILGQETQYF. CDR3 in DNA: TGTGCCAGCAGCCAGATATTAGGGCAAGAGACCCAGTACTTC.

The CDR3 DNA follows: TGTGCCCTCTCACAGGGAGGAGATGGCTACACCTTC. Protein sequence: CALSQGGDGYTF. The rearrangement uses TRBV7-9 and TRBJ1-2; D might be TRBD1 (6 bases). The CDR3 is made up of 12 amino acids. Deletions cut 11 bases from V and 6 bases from J, with 16 bases between. Germline CDR1 is SEHNR and CDR2 is FQNEAQ (reference sequence).

The V and J genes are TRBV28 and TRBJ2-7; 9 bases agree with TRBD1. The ends lost 6 bases at V and 6 bases at J; junction bases unmatched: 6. CDR1 and CDR2 from the germline V gene are MDHEN and SYDVKM. The CDR3 covers 13 residues. The DNA for the CDR3 is TGTGCCAGCAGACTACAGGGGGCCGGCGAGCAGTACTTC. It is translated as CASRLQGAGEQYF.

This clone was seen once. This rearrangement joins TRBV19 to TRBJ1-1, with D perhaps TRBD1 (6 bases). There are 17 residues in the CDR3. CDR1 is LNHDA, CDR2 SQIVND, per germline (reference sequence). Trimming took 6 bases from V and 2 from J, leaving 22 bases between them. CDR3 residues: CASRNQGSRGYNTEAFF. CDR3 nucleotide sequence: TGTGCCAGTAGAAATCAGGGGTCACGGGGATATAACACTGAAGCTTTCTTT.

V usage is TRBV12-1 and J usage is TRBJ2-7; the D call in the table, TRBD2, was not verified against the DNA. TRBV12-1 is noted as a pseudogene. The CDR3 is 19 amino acids. The CDR3 sequence: CASSLPVGRGVAGSYEQYF. The CDR3 nucleotides read TGTGCCAGCAGTCTCCCAGTGGGGCGCGGGGTAGCGGGATCCTACGAGCAGTACTTC.

The V gene is TRBV27, the J gene TRBJ2-5; 14 nucleotides match TRBD2. CDR3 size: 19 residues. The germline V gene has CDR1 MNHEY and CDR2 SMNVEV (reference sequence). Trimming at V came to 3 bases and at J to 5 bases, leaving 14 bases not matched to a gene. The DNA for the CDR3 is TGTGCCAGCAGTTTCCTCGCCGGGACTAGCGGGAGCTTAGGGGAGACCCAGTACTTC. Its translation: CASSFLAGTSGSLGETQYF.

V usage is TRBV9 and J usage is TRBJ1-3, with a weak D call TRBD1 (6 bases). V lost 0 bases to trimming and J lost 6 bases, with 13 bases between them. The CDR3 is made up of 15 amino acids. Per germline, CDR1 SGDLS and CDR2 YYNGEE. CDR3 loop: CASSVATGLENTIYF. The CDR3 DNA reads as TGTGCCAGCAGCGTAGCTACAGGGTTGGAAAACACCATATATTTT.

CDR3 loop: CASSRRDTTYEQYF. In nucleotides, the CDR3 is TGTGCCAGCAGCCGACGGGACACTACCTACGAGCAGTACTTC. V is TRBV9 and J is TRBJ2-7, with D perhaps matching TRBD1 (6 bases). The CDR3 consists of 14 residues. From germline, CDR1 is SGDLS and CDR2 YYNGEE. Deletions cut 4 bases from V and 2 bases from J, with 13 bases between. Together with reference TRBV9 and TRBJ2-7, the CDR3 gives the full variable domain: DSGVTQTPKHLITATGQRVTLRCSPRSGDLSVYWYQQSLDQGLQFLIQYYNGEERAKGNILERFSAQQFPDLHSELNLSSLELGDSALYFCASSRRDTTYEQYFGPGTRLTVT.

The gene calls are TRBV25-1 and TRBJ1-2; TRBD1 matches at 10 bases. The CDR3 loop spans 16 amino acids. Trimming took 7 bases from V and 3 from J; bases not matched to a gene: 11. CDR1 and CDR2 from the germline V gene are MGHDK and SYGVNS. This CDR3 is CASTGTGAPPYYGYTF. DNA for the CDR3: TGTGCCAGCACCGGGACAGGGGCCCCCCCCTACTATGGCTACACCTTC.

The rearrangement links TRBV7-2 to TRBJ1-1; possibly TRBD1 for D (5 bases). There are 16 residues in the CDR3. Germline CDR1 and CDR2: SGHTA and FQGNSA. The ends were cut back, 4 bases at V and 3 bases at J, with 18 bases in the middle. The CDR3 region is CASSSSRGGGDTEAFF. In nucleotides, the CDR3 is TGTGCCAGCAGCTCCTCCCGGGGGGGTGGGGACACTGAAGCTTTCTTT.

In nucleotides, the CDR3 is TGTGCCAGCAGCTCGGCGGGGGGCGTAGGGTACGAGCAGTACTTC. Its translation: CASSSAGGVGYEQYF. This chain joins TRBV7-9 and TRBJ2-7, with TRBD2 identical over 8 bases. Germline trimming cut 4 bases from V and 4 bases from J; bases unmatched to any gene: 9. This CDR3 has 15 residues. CDR1 is SEHNR, CDR2 FQNEAQ, per germline (reference sequence).

V usage is TRBV5-1 and J usage is TRBJ2-1, with 7 bases matching TRBD2. The CDR3 totals 16 residues. The V segment lost 1 base and the J segment 4 bases; nucleotides outside the gene matches: 8. Looked up from germline, CDR1 is SGHRS and CDR2 is YFSETQ. The CDR3 nucleotides are TGCGCCAGCAGCTTGCGGGCTAGCGGACAATACAATGAGCAGTTCTTC. Translation gives CASSLRASGQYNEQFF.

The rearrangement uses TRBV9 and TRBJ2-7; a possible D gene is TRBD2 (5 bases). The CDR3 sequence is 15 residues long. CDR1 is SGDLS, CDR2 YYNGEE, per germline. V was trimmed by 0 bases and J by 3 bases, leaving 13 bases between them. DNA of the CDR3: TGTGCCAGCAGCGTAGGAGGGCAGGTGAACTACGAGCAGTACTTC. The encoded protein is CASSVGGQVNYEQYF.

V gene TRBV11-2 combines with J gene TRBJ2-5, with D tentatively TRBD1 (6 bases). Looked up from germline, CDR1 is SGHAT and CDR2 is FQNNGV. This CDR3 is 15 amino acids long. With 5 bases removed from V and 0 bases from J, the gap between germline ends came to 13 bases. The CDR3 sequence is CASSRGMADQETQYF. The CDR3 DNA reads TGTGCCAGCAGCAGGGGGATGGCAGACCAAGAGACCCAGTACTTC.

This clone was counted between two and nine times. The rearrangement links TRBV9 to TRBJ2-2; possibly TRBD1 for D (7 bases). Trimming removed 3 bases from V and 2 bases from J, with 14 bases in between. This CDR3 comprises 16 residues. CDR1 and CDR2 from the germline V gene are SGDLS and YYNGEE. CDR3 sequence: CASSAGGTPNTGELFF. The CDR3 DNA is TGTGCCAGCAGCGCAGGGGGGACACCTAACACCGGGGAGCTGTTTTTT. The complete variable domain, with remaining parts taken from reference TRBV9 and TRBJ2-2, reads DSGVTQTPKHLITATGQRVTLRCSPRSGDLSVYWYQQSLDQGLQFLIQYYNGEERAKGNILERFSAQQFPDLHSELNLSSLELGDSALYFCASSAGGTPNTGELFFGEGSRLTVL.

The V and J genes are TRBV19 and TRBJ1-5; D unresolved. The germline V gene has CDR1 LNHDA and CDR2 SQIVND (reference sequence). Trimming took 5 bases from V and 0 from J, leaving 8 bases between them. This CDR3 has 14 residues. The CDR3 DNA follows: TGTGCCAGTAGTCGGACGTTTAGCAATCAGCCCCAGCATTTT. It yields the protein CASSRTFSNQPQHF. Looking up the rest from reference TRBV19 and TRBJ1-5 gives the full variable domain: DGGITQSPKYLFRKEGQNVTLSCEQNLNHDAMYWYRQDPGQGLRLIYYSQIVNDFQKGDIAEGYSVSREKKESFPLTVTSAQKNPTAFYLCASSRTFSNQPQHFGDGTRLSIL.